Listed below are T cell receptor beta chains from one sample, sequenced in a study of control samples from healthy donors and cancer patients. This table comes from immunoSEQ multiplex PCR, and its TCRdb copy is limited to in-frame clones, with some not included. The sample contains 95,000 to 130,000 clones, about 93% of which appear only once. Sequenced sample: blood. Receptors were obtained from a man aged 25 to 45 in good health. Each CDR3 is given with its conserved first and last residue. A D gene is named only where the DNA matches it firmly. Part of the rows lack a size; the others show once, few, many or a class for expanded clones.

>TRBJ1-5|-|-|TRBV5-6
TGTGCCAGCAGTTGGAGGAGGGGTCAGCCCCAGCATTTT
CASSWRRGQPQHF
>TRBJ1-3|-|-|TRBV11-2
TGTGCCAGCACCAGGGATGGAAACACCATATATTTT
CASTRDGNTIYF
>TRBJ1-5|-|-|TRBV6-6
TGTGCCAGCAGCGAGGGGGACGGGGATCAGCCCCAGCATTTT
CASSEGDGDQPQHF
>TRBJ1-1|-|-|TRBV27
TGTGCCAGCAGTTATGGGGGGATGTACACTGAAGCTTTCTTT
CASSYGGMYTEAFF
>TRBJ2-3|-|-|TRBV5-1
TGCGCCAGCAGCTTTAACAGGCCGAGCACAGATACGCAGTATTTT
CASSFNRPSTDTQYF
>TRBJ2-3|-|-|TRBV10-1
TGCGCCAGCAGAAGGATCGAGGTCCAGGAACTACCTTCAGATACGCAGTATTTT
CASRRIEVQELPSDTQYF
>TRBJ1-2|-|-|TRBV30
TGTGCCTGGAGTGTACGGGGGGGTGCTGGCTACACCTTC
CAWSVRGGAGYTF
>TRBJ1-2|-|-|TRBV18
TGTGCCAGCTCACTGCAGGGTCAAGGCTACACCTTC
CASSLQGQGYTF
>TRBJ2-3|-|-|TRBV7-2
TGTGCCAGCAGCTCGGGGTTTTACACAGATACGCAGTATTTT
CASSSGFYTDTQYF
>TRBJ1-2|TRBD1|-|TRBV28
TGTGCCAGCAGCCGAACGACAGGGTCGGGCTATGGCTACACCTTC
CASSRTTGSGYGYTF
>TRBJ2-2|-|-|TRBV15
TGTGCCACCTCCCAAGTGGACTTGAACACCGGGGAGCTGTTTTTT
CATSQVDLNTGELFF
>TRBJ1-2|TRBD1|-|TRBV6-4
TGTGCCAGCAGTGACTTTTCGGGACAGGGCCCCGGCTATGGCTACACCTTC
CASSDFSGQGPGYGYTF
>TRBJ1-4|-|-|TRBV10-1
TGCGCCAGCAGTTTCTTCCCGGGGGGGGAAGCTAATGAAAAACTGTTTTTT
CASSFFPGGEANEKLFF
>TRBJ2-3|TRBD2|once|TRBV6-6
TGTGCCAGCAGTTACGGGGGGGTAGGGAGCACAGATACGCAGTATTTT
CASSYGGVGSTDTQYF
>TRBJ1-2|TRBD1|once|TRBV5-6
TGTGCCAGCACCCTGACAGGGGGACCGAGAGGCTACACCTTC
CASTLTGGPRGYTF
>TRBJ2-7|-|-|TRBV7-3
TGTGCCAGCAGCTTAACGGGGGGCGAGGGGTTTGCCGAGCAGTACTTC
CASSLTGGEGFAEQYF
>TRBJ2-2|TRBD2|-|TRBV4-1
TGCGCCAGCAGCCAAGATTCTAGCGGGGGGGCCCTGTTTTTT
CASSQDSSGGALFF
>TRBJ1-1|TRBD1|once|TRBV7-8
TGTGCCAGCAGCCCCGTTCTCTTAGGGACAGACACTGAAGCTTTCTTT
CASSPVLLGTDTEAFF
>TRBJ2-7|TRBD1|-|TRBV23-1
TGCGCCAGCAGTCCCGGGACAGGGACCTACGAGCAGTACTTC
CASSPGTGTYEQYF
>TRBJ1-1|-|-|TRBV7-9
TGTGCCAGCAGCCCCGGACAGACCGCTGAAGCTTTCTTT
CASSPGQTAEAFF
>TRBJ2-1|TRBD2|-|TRBV19
TGTGCCAGTAGTAACCCTAGCGGGGGCAATGAGCAGTTCTTC
CASSNPSGGNEQFF
>TRBJ1-1|-|-|TRBV11-3
TGTGCCAGCAGCTTAAATCTTGTCGCTGAAGCTTTCTTT
CASSLNLVAEAFF
>TRBJ2-5|-|-|TRBV9
TGTGCCAGCAGCTCTGAAGAGACCCAGTACTTC
CASSSEETQYF
>TRBJ1-2|-|few|TRBV6-5
TGTGCCAGCAGTTACGGGGGGCACTATGGCTACACCTTC
CASSYGGHYGYTF
>TRBJ2-2|TRBD1|-|TRBV7-2
TGTGCCAGCAGCCTTGACAGGGTTGACGGGGAGCTGTTTTTT
CASSLDRVDGELFF
>TRBJ1-2|-|-|TRBV19
TGTGCCAGTACATCCTTAAAAAAGGGCTCCAATGGCTACACCTTC
CASTSLKKGSNGYTF
>TRBJ2-2|-|-|TRBV7-6
TGTGCCAGCAGCGTCATGTCCACGACCACCGGGGAGCTGTTTTTT
CASSVMSTTTGELFF
>TRBJ2-7|-|-|TRBV28
TGTGCCAGCAGTTCCGGACCGCGATCCTACGAGCAGTACTTC
CASSSGPRSYEQYF
>TRBJ1-5|-|-|TRBV19
TGTGCCAGTAGTCTTCTAAGGCAGCCCCAGCATTTT
CASSLLRQPQHF
>TRBJ1-1|-|-|TRBV30
TGTGCCTGGAGTGTAGGGTTGGTGGGGCCGGGAGCTTTCTTT
CAWSVGLVGPGAFF
>TRBJ1-4|-|-|TRBV28
TGTGCCATCCAGGACACCACCTCTCGGGAAAAACTGTTTTTT
CAIQDTTSREKLFF
>TRBJ2-2|-|-|TRBV21-1
TGTGCCAGCACCAACCGGGACAGCAACACCGGGGAGCTGTTTTTT
CASTNRDSNTGELFF
>TRBJ2-7|-|-|TRBV13
TGTGCCAGCAGCCACCCAAGGGGGGAGCAGTACTTC
CASSHPRGEQYF
>TRBJ2-7|-|-|TRBV13
TGTGCCAGCAGTCAAGGGACGACTCCAGGCCCCAAGAACGAGCAGTACTTC
CASSQGTTPGPKNEQYF
>TRBJ1-1|-|-|TRBV7-3
TGTGCCAGCAGCTTAGGTGTTGGTATGAACACTGAAGCTTTCTTT
CASSLGVGMNTEAFF
>TRBJ2-3|TRBD1|-|TRBV6-4
TGTGCCAGCAGTGAGTCAGGGGGTAGCACAGATACGCAGTATTTT
CASSESGGSTDTQYF
>TRBJ2-5|TRBD2|-|TRBV19
TGTGCCAGTAGTATAGGCACTAGGGGACTAGGGGAGACCCAGTACTTC
CASSIGTRGLGETQYF
>TRBJ1-3|-|-|TRBV21-1
TGTGCCGTCAGGGGAGGGGCCCAGGGAAACACCATATATTTT
CAVRGGAQGNTIYF
>TRBJ2-2|-|-|TRBV7-3
TGTGCCAGCAGCCGTCACACCGGGGAGCTGTTTTTT
CASSRHTGELFF
>TRBJ2-4|-|-|TRBV5-4
TGTGCCAGCAGCTATGAAAACATTCAGTACTTC
CASSYENIQYF
>TRBJ2-3|TRBD2|-|TRBV2
TGTGCCAGCTCGGGGGTAGCGGGGGGCACAGATACGCAGTATTTT
CASSGVAGGTDTQYF
>TRBJ1-5|-|-|TRBV19
TGTGCCAGTAAGGGCACAGGCTCAAGTGGCAATCAGCCCCAGCATTTT
CASKGTGSSGNQPQHF
>TRBJ2-2|-|-|TRBV14
TGTGCCAGCAGCCAAGAGTCAGGCTGGAACACCGGGGAGCTGTTTTTT
CASSQESGWNTGELFF
>TRBJ2-1|-|-|TRBV7-9
TGTGCCAGCAGCGCCAGTCAGCGCGAGCAGTTCTTC
CASSASQREQFF
>TRBJ1-5|-|-|TRBV19
TGTGCCAGTAGTATAAGGTCGGCGCAGAGTAATCAGCCCCAGCATTTT
CASSIRSAQSNQPQHF
>TRBJ1-2|-|-|TRBV30
TGTGCCTGGAGTGTCTTCATGGGGGAAGGCTACACCTTC
CAWSVFMGEGYTF
>TRBJ1-1|-|-|TRBV10-3
TGTGCCATCAGTGAGGGAAACACAGGGTCCGCCTCTGAAGCTTTCTTT
CAISEGNTGSASEAFF
>TRBJ2-1|TRBD1|-|TRBV7-6
TGTGCCAGCAGCCAGGACAGGGGGCTTGGCAATGAGCAGTTCTTC
CASSQDRGLGNEQFF
>TRBJ2-2|-|-|TRBV10-1
TGCGCCAGCAGTGAGTCGATATTGCGCCGAAACACCGGGGAGCTGTTTTTT
CASSESILRRNTGELFF
>TRBJ1-2|TRBD1|-|TRBV24-1
TGTGCCACCAGTGATTCCAGGACAGGGTTGGCTAACTATGGCTACACCTTC
CATSDSRTGLANYGYTF
>TRBJ1-6|-|once|TRBV30
TGTGCCTGGAGGGGGGACAATAATTCACCCCTCCACTTT
CAWRGDNNSPLHF
>TRBJ1-1|-|-|TRBV9
TGTGCCAGCAGCGCCCGGGGGGGACACACTGAAGCTTTCTTT
CASSARGGHTEAFF
>TRBJ2-5|-|-|TRBV3-1/TRBV3-2
TGTGCCAGCAGCGCTACCCCACAAGAGACCCAGTACTTC
CASSATPQETQYF